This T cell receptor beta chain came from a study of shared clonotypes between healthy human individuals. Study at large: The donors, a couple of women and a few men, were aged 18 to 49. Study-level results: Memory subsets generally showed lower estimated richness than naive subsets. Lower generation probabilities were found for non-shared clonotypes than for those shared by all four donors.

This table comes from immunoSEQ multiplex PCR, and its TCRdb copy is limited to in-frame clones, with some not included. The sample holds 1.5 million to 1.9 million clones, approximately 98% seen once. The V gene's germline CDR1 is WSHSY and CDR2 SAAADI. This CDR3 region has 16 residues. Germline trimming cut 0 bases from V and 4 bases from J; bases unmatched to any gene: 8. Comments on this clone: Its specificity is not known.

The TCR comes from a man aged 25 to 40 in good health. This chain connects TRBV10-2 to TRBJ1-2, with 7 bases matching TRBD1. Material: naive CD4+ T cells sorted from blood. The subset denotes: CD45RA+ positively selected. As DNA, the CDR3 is TGCGCCAGCAGTGAGTCGGGGACAGCGTCCTTCTATGGCTACACCTTC. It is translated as CASSESGTASFYGYTF.